This TCR beta chain was found in a study of shared clonotypes between healthy human individuals. Study-wide points: Clonotypes which were not shared had lower generation probabilities than clonotypes that all four donors shared. With several donors compared, roughly 5% of naive CD4 clonotypes were shared. In having few donors, the study represented limited genetic and exposure-history diversity.

CDR3 length: 13 residues. Trimming removed 0 bases at V and 10 bases at J, with 7 bases between. The germline V gene has CDR1 SGHTA and CDR2 FQGNSA. As concerns this clone: The antigen is undetermined.

The study separated CD4+ cells into CD45RA+ naive and CD45RA-negative memory subsets. Here immunoSEQ multiplex PCR was the method, and the copy in TCRdb shows in-frame clones only, minus some. The sample records approximately 980,000 clones, approximately 80% being singletons. The sequencing sample was made of memory CD4+ T cells sorted from blood. Subset reported: CD45RA-negative fraction. This receptor was taken from a man aged 18 to 35 in good health. The chain has TRBV7-2 and TRBJ1-6; D ambiguous. In DNA, the CDR3 is TGTGCCAGCAGCTTAGCGGGCGCATCACCCCTCCACTTT. It is translated as CASSLAGASPLHF.